This TCR beta chain was sequenced during a study of T cell repertoires in cytomegalovirus infection. Overall study: HLA-C-restricted CMV epitopes, recently identified, and well-studied HLA-B-restricted ones were used by the study. In public TCR beta signatures, there were indications of both CMV infection and matching HLA type. The study's findings and limits: Summed frequency of public TCR beta families distinguished CMV carriers with the relevant HLA.

TCRdb re-derived calls from the reads in MiXCR, one entry per CDR3 protein. The sample shows 570,000 or so distinct CDR3 sequences, approximately 40% of them seen only once. The CDR3 consists of 11 residues. V was trimmed by 3 bases and J by 11 bases, leaving 9 bases between them. Worth noting for this clonotype: Antigen unknown.

The receptor comes from a human donor in good health (CMV status not recorded). Some clones in this sample may be carry-over from other donors' samples. The chain links TRBV12-3 or TRBV12-4 to TRBJ2-3; maybe TRBD1 (6 bases). The material was cultured PBMCs, obtained from culture after CMV antigen stimulation. The CDR3 DNA is TGTGCCAGCAGTTTGACAGGTTGGCAGTATTTT. Translating it yields CASSLTGWQYF.